This TCR beta chain was retrieved from a study of T cell changes during pregnancy in multiple sclerosis. Deletions cut 5 bases from V and 0 bases from J, with 12 bases between. CDR1 is SNHLY, CDR2 FYNNEI, per germline. This CDR3 comprises 15 residues. Generated by immunoSEQ multiplex PCR, the TCRdb table keeps only in-frame clones and is missing some. Of 38,000 or so clones detected, approximately 93% appear once; the ten largest clones hold 0.35% to 0.5%. The sequence came from a female donor with multiple sclerosis, enrolled in a pregnancy study. This chain connects TRBV2 to TRBJ2-3, with no clear D. The specimen was CD4+ T cells from peripheral blood mononuclear cells, collected in the first trimester of pregnancy. CDR3 bases: TGTGCCAGCAGTCCCGACTGGATTAGCACAGATACGCAGTATTTT. Translating gives CASSPDWISTDTQYF. Supplemented by reference TRBV2 and TRBJ2-3, the full variable domain reads EPEVTQTPSHQVTQMGQEVILRCVPISNHLYFYWYRQILGQKVEFLVSFYNNEISEKSEIFDDQFSVERPDGSNFTLKIRSTKLEDSAMYFCASSPDWISTDTQYFGPGTRLTVL.